This paragraph reports one T cell receptor beta chain. The antigen remains unidentified. This specimen comes from a study of identifying expanded T cells in peripheral blood. Study findings and constraints: Clone count variance between roughly 2-week samples rose with total template count.

V dropped 3 bases and J dropped 0 bases, with 13 bases sitting between them. The germline gives CDR1 SGHTS, CDR2 YDEGEE. This CDR3 spans 16 amino acids. During the collection period, no donor immune events like infections were recorded. Data came from immunoSEQ multiplex PCR; TCRdb stores just in-frame clones and leaves some out. Among approximately 97,000 clones, around 88% were seen once, and the ten largest hold roughly 13%. Specimen: blood. J is TRBJ1-3 and V is TRBV5-8; perhaps TRBD1 as D (5 bases). The sequence derives from a person aged 18-70 years in good health. Written as DNA, the CDR3 is TGTGCCAGCAGCTCCCCGGGGGTGACCTCTGGAAACACCATATATTTT. It yields the protein CASSSPGVTSGNTIYF. The variable domain in full, with the rest retrieved from reference TRBV5-8 and TRBJ1-3, is EAGVTQSPTHLIKTRGQQATLRCSPISGHTSVYWYQQALGLGLQFLLWYDEGEERNRGNFPPRFSGRQFPNYSSELNVNALELEDSALYLCASSSPGVTSGNTIYFGEGSWLTVV.